This TCR beta chain was recorded in a study of identical twins. MiXCR was run by TCRdb on the 5' RACE reads, yielding one entry per CDR3 protein. The sample contains about 530,000 distinct CDR3 sequences, around 15% of which appear only once. This clonotype was found a few times. Its antigen is unidentified. The CDR3 length is 17 residues. V lost 6 bases and J lost 6, with 24 bases in between. The V gene's germline CDR1 is SGHTA and CDR2 FQGNSA. Regarding the study as a whole: Compared with unrelated sharing, twin-shared out-of-frame alpha sequences had more low-probability sequences. Excess twin sharing in beta out-of-frame sequences was weaker.

Each donor (without exception) was a healthy Caucasian. These same data were also listed under a study on yellow fever vaccine responses in identical twins.

This TCR was recovered from a woman in her late teens or twenties in good health. The material sequenced was CD4+ T cells sorted from blood. The chain has TRBV7-2 and TRBJ2-1; no definite D call. CDR3 nucleotides: TGTGCCAGCAGTACCAAAGGGTTCTACGCTCCCGCCAATGAGCAGTTCTTC. It specifies CASSTKGFYAPANEQFF.